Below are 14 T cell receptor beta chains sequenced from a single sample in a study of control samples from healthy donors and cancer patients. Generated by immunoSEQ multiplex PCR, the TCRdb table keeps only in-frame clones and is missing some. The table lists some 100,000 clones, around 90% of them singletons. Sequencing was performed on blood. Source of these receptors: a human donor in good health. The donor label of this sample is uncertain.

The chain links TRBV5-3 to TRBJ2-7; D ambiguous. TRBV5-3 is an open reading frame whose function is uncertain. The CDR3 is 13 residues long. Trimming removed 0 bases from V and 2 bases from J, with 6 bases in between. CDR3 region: CARSLVLAYEQYV. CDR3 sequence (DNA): TGTGCCAGAAGCTTGGTGCTAGCCTACGAGCAGTACGTC.

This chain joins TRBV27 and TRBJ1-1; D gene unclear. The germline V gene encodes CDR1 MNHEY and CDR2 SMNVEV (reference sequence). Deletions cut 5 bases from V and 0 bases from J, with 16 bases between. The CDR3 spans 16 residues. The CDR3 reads CASSPGFTTMNTEAFF. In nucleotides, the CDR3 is TGTGCCAGCAGTCCGGGATTTACTACCATGAACACTGAAGCTTTCTTT.

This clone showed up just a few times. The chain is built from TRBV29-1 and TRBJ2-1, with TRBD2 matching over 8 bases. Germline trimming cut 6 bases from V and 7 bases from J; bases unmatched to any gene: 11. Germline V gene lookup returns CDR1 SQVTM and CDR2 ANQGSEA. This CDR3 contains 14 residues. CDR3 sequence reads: CSVPAPRGANEQFF. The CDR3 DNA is TGCAGCGTCCCGGCGCCGCGGGGGGCAAATGAGCAGTTCTTC.

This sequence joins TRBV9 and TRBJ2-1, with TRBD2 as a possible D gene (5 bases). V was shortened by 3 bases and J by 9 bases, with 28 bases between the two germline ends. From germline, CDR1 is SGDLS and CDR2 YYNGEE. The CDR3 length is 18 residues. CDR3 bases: TGTGCCAGCAGCGCTTTAAATTCGGGGTGGGGAGAGCGCGCTGAGCAGTTCTTC. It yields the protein CASSALNSGWGERAEQFF.

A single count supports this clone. Here the CDR3 DNA reads TGTGCCATCGGCAGGGGGGATCTTTCTGGAAACACCATATATTTT. It specifies CAIGRGDLSGNTIYF. This chain uses TRBV10-3 with TRBJ1-3; 7 positions match TRBD1. With V trimmed by 8 bases and J by 1 base, 8 bases remained unmatched. This CDR3 region has 15 residues. Germline loops: CDR1 ENHRY, CDR2 SYGVKD.

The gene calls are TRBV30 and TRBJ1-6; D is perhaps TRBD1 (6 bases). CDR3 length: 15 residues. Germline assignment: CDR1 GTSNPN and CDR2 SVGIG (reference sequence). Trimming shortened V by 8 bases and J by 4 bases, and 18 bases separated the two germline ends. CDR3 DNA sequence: TGTGCCGGGACCAGACTAGGGGGGTATAATTCACCCCTCCACTTT. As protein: CAGTRLGGYNSPLHF.

CDR3 DNA: TGCGCCAGCAGCCAGGAGGCTAATTCACCCCTCCACTTT. Its protein is CASSQEANSPLHF. This chain joins TRBV5-1 and TRBJ1-6, with D hard to call. The CDR3 has 13 amino acids. Trimming removed 4 bases from V and 6 bases from J, with 8 bases in between. Germline values: CDR1 SGHRS, CDR2 YFSETQ. The variable domain in full, with the rest retrieved from reference TRBV5-1 and TRBJ1-6, is KAGVTQTPRYLIKTRGQQVTLSCSPISGHRSVSWYQQTPGQGLQFLFEYFSETQRNKGNFPGRFSGRQFSNSRSEMNVSTLELGDSALYLCASSQEANSPLHFGNGTRLTVT.

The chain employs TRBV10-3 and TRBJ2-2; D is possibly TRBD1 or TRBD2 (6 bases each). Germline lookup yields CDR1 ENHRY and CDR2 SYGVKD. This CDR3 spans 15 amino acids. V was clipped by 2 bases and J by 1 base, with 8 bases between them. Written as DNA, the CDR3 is TGTGCCATCAGTGAGGAGGGGGGGAACACCGGGGAGCTGTTTTTT. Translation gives CAISEEGGNTGELFF.

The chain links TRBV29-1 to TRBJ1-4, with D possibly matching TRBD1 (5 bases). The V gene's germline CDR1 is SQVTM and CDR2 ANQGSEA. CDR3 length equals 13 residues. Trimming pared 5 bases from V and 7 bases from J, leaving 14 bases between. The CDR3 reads CSVLGDAGEKLFF. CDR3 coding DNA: TGCAGCGTTTTGGGGGACGCTGGTGAAAAACTGTTTTTT.

The CDR3 sequence: CASTQRETDYNEQFF. Written as DNA, the CDR3 is TGTGCCAGCACTCAACGTGAGACAGACTACAATGAGCAGTTCTTC. The chain carries TRBV6-5 and TRBJ2-1; possible D gene TRBD1, 5 bases. This CDR3 is 15 amino acids long. Trimming cost V 7 bases and J 3 bases, with 16 bases left between them. CDR1 MNHEY and CDR2 SVGAGI come from the germline V gene.

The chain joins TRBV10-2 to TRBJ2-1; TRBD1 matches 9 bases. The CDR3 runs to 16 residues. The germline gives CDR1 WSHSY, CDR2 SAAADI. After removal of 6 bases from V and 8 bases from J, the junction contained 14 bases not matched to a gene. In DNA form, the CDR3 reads TGCGCCAGCAGAGGGACAGGGAATTCATTCTCCGATGAGCAGTTCTTC. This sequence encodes CASRGTGNSFSDEQFF.

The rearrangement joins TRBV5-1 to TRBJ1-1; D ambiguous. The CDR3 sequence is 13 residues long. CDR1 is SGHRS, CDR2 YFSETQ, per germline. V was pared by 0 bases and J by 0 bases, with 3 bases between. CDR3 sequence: CASSLVVNTEAFF. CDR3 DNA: TGCGCCAGCAGCTTGGTCGTGAACACTGAAGCTTTCTTT.

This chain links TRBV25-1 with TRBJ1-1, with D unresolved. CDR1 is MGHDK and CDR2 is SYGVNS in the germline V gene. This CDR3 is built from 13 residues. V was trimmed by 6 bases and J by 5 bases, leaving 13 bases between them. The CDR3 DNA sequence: TGTGCCAGCAGGAAAGAGAGAGGGACTGAAGCTTTCTTT. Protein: CASRKERGTEAFF.

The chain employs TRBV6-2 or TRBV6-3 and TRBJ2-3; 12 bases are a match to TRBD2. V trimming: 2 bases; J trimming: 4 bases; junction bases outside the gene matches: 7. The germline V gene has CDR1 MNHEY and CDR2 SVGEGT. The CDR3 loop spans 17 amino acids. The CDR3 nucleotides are TGTGCCAGCAGTTACCATCGGACTAGCGGGGTTCCAGATACGCAGTATTTT. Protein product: CASSYHRTSGVPDTQYF.